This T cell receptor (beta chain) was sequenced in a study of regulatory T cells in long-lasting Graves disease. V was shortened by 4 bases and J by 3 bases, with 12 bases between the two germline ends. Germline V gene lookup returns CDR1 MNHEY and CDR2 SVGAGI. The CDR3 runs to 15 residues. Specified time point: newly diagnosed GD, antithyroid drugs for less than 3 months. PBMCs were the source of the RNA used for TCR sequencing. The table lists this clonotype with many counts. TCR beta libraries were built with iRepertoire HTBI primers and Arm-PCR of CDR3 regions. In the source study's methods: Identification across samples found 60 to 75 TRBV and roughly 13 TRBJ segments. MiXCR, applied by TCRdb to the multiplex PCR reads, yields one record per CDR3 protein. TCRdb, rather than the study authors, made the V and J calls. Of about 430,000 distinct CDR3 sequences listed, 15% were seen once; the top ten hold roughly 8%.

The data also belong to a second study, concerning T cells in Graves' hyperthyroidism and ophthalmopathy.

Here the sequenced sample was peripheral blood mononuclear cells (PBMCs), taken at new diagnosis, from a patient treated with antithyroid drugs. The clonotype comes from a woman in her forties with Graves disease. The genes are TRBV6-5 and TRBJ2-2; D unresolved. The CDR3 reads CASSWIQRHTGELFF. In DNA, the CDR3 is TGTGCCAGCAGTTGGATACAGAGACACACCGGGGAGCTGTTTTTT.